This TCR beta chain was obtained from a study of blood T cell repertoires in COVID-19 (dated by TCRdb to 2019 to 2021). With respect to the entire study: The collaborator samples originated in the United States, Italy and Spain and spanned the acute and convalescent phases of COVID-19. The sample metadata nearly always contained a de-identified subject ID, COVID-19 status, age in years and sex. The material from the prospective study consisted of cDNA or gDNA derived from T cells, B-cell-depleted T cells, or PBMCs. The repertoires were released in a freely available public database intended as a resource for research on the immune response to SARS-CoV-2. Where available, HLA class I and class II types were taken from metadata supplied by the sample provider and were not determined by assay-based typing. The dataset comprised deeply sampled blood TCRbeta repertoires from subjects exposed to, actively infected with, or recovered from COVID-19. Samples came from the ongoing ImmuneRACE study (first 160 participants) plus 1,254 subjects from 6 global collaborators.

What the research found in general, with its limitations: The quantity of clinical and demographic metadata differed by source and by participant and was supplied without curation.

Participants in the prospective study were aged about 18 to 95 years, lived in 20 to 30 United States geographic areas, and enrolled through a virtual design. In the prospective study, participants were assigned to cohorts based on the clinical history participants reported in a screening survey and a study questionnaire. ImmuneRACE Cohort 3 recovered participants were defined by two consecutive negative NP/OP PCR tests, healthcare professional clearance, or symptom resolution. In the prospective study, mobile phlebotomists collected whole blood, serum and a nasopharyngeal or oropharyngeal swab from each participant. Over a 2-month period, participants in the prospective study had the option of providing additional blood draws and questionnaires. Before DNA extraction, prospective study blood samples were shipped either frozen or at room temperature. TCRbeta CDR3 regions were amplified from genomic DNA by means of the immunoSEQ Assay, a bias-controlled multiplex PCR. The authors' analysis ran thus. The number of nucleated cells in each sample was estimated from the amplification of reference gene primers within the assay. To quantify the absolute abundance of each unique TCRbeta CDR3 rearrangement, sequence reads were collapsed and filtered. Productive Simpson clonality was computed per sample as the square root of Simpson's diversity index over productive rearrangements. The table comes from immuneACCESS by way of TCRdb, which keeps in-frame sequences with V and J called. Part of the clones is missing from these tables; in studies checked, under half for an unresolved V gene and the rest for unknown reasons. V, J and clone size were drawn from that table, and D and trimming were deduced from the DNA. The sample table contains fewer than 350,000 clones; only one count was recorded for 85% of them. The ten largest clones capture around 2.3% of the sample.

As concerns this clone: It has no known antigen specificity. No clone much larger than this one lies a single base away; base qualities are absent.

The germline V gene (reference sequence) gives CDR1 as LNHNV and CDR2 as YYDKDF. CDR3 length: 12 amino acids, cysteine to phenylalanine. Left in the record is the CDR3 DNA by itself, 36 bases read in frame from the first base. V and J lose 3 bases and 4 bases, and a span of 3 bases separates them. Source material: PBMCs or T cells enriched from blood (not recorded which). The TCR comes from a woman in her 50s who had recovered from COVID-19. The chain links TRBV15 with TRBJ2-2; no D gene is confidently identified. The nucleotide sequence reads TGTGCCACCAGCAGTCTCACCGGGGAGCTGTTTTTT. Its protein product is CATSSLTGELFF.